This T cell receptor (beta chain) was captured by sequencing in a study of radiotherapy plus CTLA-4 blockade in lung cancer. Study-wide context: Objective responses emerged in around a sixth of patients, and around 29% attained disease control. The study's findings and limits: Early blood T cell clone changes and increased post-radiation serum interferon-beta were reportedly the strongest response predictors.

Comment on this clone: What it binds is not known.

Focal radiation with ipilimumab CTLA-4 blockade was given to patients with chemo-refractory metastatic non-small-cell lung cancer. Clones were read by immunoSEQ multiplex PCR, and TCRdb kept only the in-frame ones, dropping some. The table lists 35,000 or so clones, 75% to 90% of them singletons. This CDR3 contains 16 residues. CDR1 is MNHEY, CDR2 SMNVEV, per germline (reference sequence). The junction had 9 bases not matched to a gene; V was cut back by 4 bases and J by 0 bases. The sample in question was peripheral blood, obtained from a patient treated with radiotherapy plus ipilimumab. This clonotype was obtained from a human donor with non-small cell lung cancer who had stable disease on radiotherapy plus ipilimumab. The chain carries TRBV27 and TRBJ2-7; 7 bases line up with TRBD1. This chain's CDR3 is CASSSSVGTVSYEQYF. For the CDR3, the DNA is TGTGCCAGCAGTTCATCAGTAGGGACAGTCTCCTACGAGCAGTACTTC.